The 10 T cell receptor beta chains below come from one sample, sequenced in a study of shared clonotypes between healthy human individuals. TCRdb keeps only in-frame clones here, not all; method: immunoSEQ multiplex PCR. The sample has around 600,000 clones, around 95% seen once. Cells designated naive CD8 were CD45RO-negative and were positively selected for CCR7, with terminally differentiated effector memory CD45RA+ cells excluded. Sequenced: naive CD8+ T cells sorted from blood. The receptor set was obtained from a woman younger than 45 in good health.

The V and J genes are TRBV28 and TRBJ2-1; 10 nucleotides line up with TRBD2. The CDR3 sequence is 16 residues long. The V and J ends lost 5 bases and 5 bases, in that order; junction bases with no gene match: 9. The germline CDR1 and CDR2 sequences are MDHEN and SYDVKM. CDR3 sequence reads: CASSGKTSGWDNEQFF. The CDR3 coding sequence is TGTGCCAGCAGTGGAAAGACTAGCGGGTGGGACAATGAGCAGTTCTTC.

This clone was recorded once. The rearrangement uses TRBV1 and TRBJ2-7; TRBD2, the table's D call, lacks a check against the DNA. TRBV1 is classified as a pseudogene. The CDR3 runs 17 residues. CDR3 amino acids: CTSSQGWYSGSSYEQYF. For the CDR3, the DNA is TGCACCAGCAGCCAAGGGTGGTACAGCGGGAGCTCCTACGAGCAGTACTTC.

The V call is TRBV18, the J call TRBJ2-7, with D hard to call. Germline values: CDR1 KGHSH, CDR2 LQKENI. V was cut by 6 bases and J by 2 bases, with 26 bases left in between. The CDR3 extends over 18 amino acids. The CDR3 DNA sequence: TGTGCCAGCTCCCCAGAGGCCCGGGCACATATCGGGCCCTACGAGCAGTACTTC. Translating it yields CASSPEARAHIGPYEQYF. The complete variable domain, with remaining parts taken from reference TRBV18 and TRBJ2-7, reads NAGVMQNPRHLVRRRGQEARLRCSPMKGHSHVYWYRQLPEEGLKFMVYLQKENIIDESGMPKERFSAEFPKEGPSILRIQQVVRGDSAAYFCASSPEARAHIGPYEQYFGPGTRLTVT.

This chain links TRBV5-6 with TRBJ2-7; D not certain. V dropped 0 bases and J dropped 2 bases, with 12 bases sitting between them. There are 15 residues in the CDR3. In germline, CDR1 is SGHDT, CDR2 YYEEEE. The CDR3 DNA reads TGTGCCAGCAGCTTGGTCTCACCCGGAACCTACGAGCAGTACTTC. This gives the protein CASSLVSPGTYEQYF.

This chain connects TRBV2 to TRBJ2-2; 8 bases agree with TRBD2. The CDR3 is made up of 16 amino acids. CDR1 SNHLY and CDR2 FYNNEI come from the germline V gene. The V segment lost 4 bases and the J segment 0 bases; nucleotides outside the gene matches: 4. The CDR3 sequence: CASSVLAGSNTGELFF. The CDR3 nucleotides read TGTGCCAGCAGTGTGCTAGCGGGCTCGAACACCGGGGAGCTGTTTTTT.

DNA for the CDR3: TGCGCCAGCAGCCCGTCGGACAGTACCGAGCAGTACTTC. This codes for CASSPSDSTEQYF. The rearrangement uses TRBV4-1 and TRBJ2-7, with a possible D match to TRBD1 (6 bases). Germline V gene data show CDR1 as MGHRA and CDR2 as YSYEKL. V gave up 4 bases and J gave up 6 bases, with 13 bases separating them. The CDR3 has 13 residues.

This clone was recorded a few times. Other DNA variants within this sample encode the same CDR3. The chain has TRBV27 and TRBJ2-2; unclear D gene. This CDR3 has 11 amino acids. The germline V gene encodes CDR1 MNHEY and CDR2 SMNVEV (reference sequence). V was trimmed by 0 bases and J by 7 bases, leaving 0 bases between them. The CDR3 bases are TGTGCCAGCAGTTTATCCGGGGAGCTGTTTTTT. Protein product: CASSLSGELFF.

This clone was detected only once. The chain couples TRBV18 to TRBJ1-2, with 7 bases that match TRBD1. The ends lost 4 bases at V and 5 bases at J; junction bases unmatched: 10. Germline CDR1 KGHSH, CDR2 LQKENI. The CDR3 spans 15 residues. CDR3 loop: CASSHRDSDEYGYTF. The CDR3 DNA reads as TGTGCCAGCTCACACCGGGACAGCGACGAGTATGGCTACACCTTC. The variable domain in full, completed from reference TRBV18 and TRBJ1-2, reads NAGVMQNPRHLVRRRGQEARLRCSPMKGHSHVYWYRQLPEEGLKFMVYLQKENIIDESGMPKERFSAEFPKEGPSILRIQQVVRGDSAAYFCASSHRDSDEYGYTFGSGTRLTVV.

This clone was seen once. The chain joins TRBV2 to TRBJ2-3, with a tentative D call TRBD2 (6 bases). The length of the CDR3 is 13 residues. From germline, CDR1 is SNHLY and CDR2 FYNNEI. Trimming stripped 5 bases from V and 4 bases from J, with 10 bases between. The CDR3 region is CASSSRLADTQYF. The CDR3 nucleotides are TGTGCCAGCAGTAGTCGACTAGCAGATACGCAGTATTTT.

The table lists this clone with a count of one. The chain employs TRBV2 and TRBJ1-2; a weak D match, TRBD1 (6 bases). CDR3 size: 12 residues. The V gene's germline CDR1 is SNHLY and CDR2 FYNNEI. The V end lost 7 bases, the J end lost 6 bases, and 12 bases lay between the germline ends. The CDR3 is CASMEAGDGYTF. CDR3 bases: TGTGCCAGCATGGAGGCAGGGGATGGCTACACCTTC.